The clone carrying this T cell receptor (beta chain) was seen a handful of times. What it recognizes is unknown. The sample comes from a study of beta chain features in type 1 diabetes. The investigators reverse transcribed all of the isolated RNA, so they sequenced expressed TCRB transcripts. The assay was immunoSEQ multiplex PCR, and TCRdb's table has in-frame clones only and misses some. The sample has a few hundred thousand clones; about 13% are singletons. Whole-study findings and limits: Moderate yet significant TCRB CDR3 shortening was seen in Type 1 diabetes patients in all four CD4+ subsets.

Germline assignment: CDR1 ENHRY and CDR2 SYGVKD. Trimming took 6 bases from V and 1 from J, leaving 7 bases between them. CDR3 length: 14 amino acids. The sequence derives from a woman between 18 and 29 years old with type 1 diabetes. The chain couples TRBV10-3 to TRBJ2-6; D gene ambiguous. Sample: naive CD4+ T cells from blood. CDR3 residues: CAISPSSGANVLTF. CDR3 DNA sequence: TGTGCCATCAGCCCTTCGTCTGGGGCCAACGTCCTGACTTTC.